One T cell receptor beta chain is described in this entry. This sample is part of a study of T cell responses to AZD1222 COVID-19 vaccine. Here immunoSEQ multiplex PCR was the method, and the copy in TCRdb shows in-frame clones only, minus some. This repertoire shows 150,000 to 200,000 clones, about 90% found once; its top ten account for more than 3.5%. This CDR3 comprises 16 residues. CDR1 and CDR2 from the germline V gene are LNHDA and SQIVND (reference sequence). The germline V and J ends were trimmed by 7 bases and 6 bases, with 21 bases remaining between them. The genes are TRBV19 and TRBJ1-4; D remains unclear. This sample comprised peripheral blood, obtained 28 days after the second dose of the MenACWY control vaccine. The TCR comes from an adult who received the MenACWY meningococcal vaccine as a control. CDR3 DNA sequence: TGTGCCAGTACAGGTCGTGGAGTAGAAAGTTATGAAAAACTGTTTTTT. Translation gives CASTGRGVESYEKLFF.